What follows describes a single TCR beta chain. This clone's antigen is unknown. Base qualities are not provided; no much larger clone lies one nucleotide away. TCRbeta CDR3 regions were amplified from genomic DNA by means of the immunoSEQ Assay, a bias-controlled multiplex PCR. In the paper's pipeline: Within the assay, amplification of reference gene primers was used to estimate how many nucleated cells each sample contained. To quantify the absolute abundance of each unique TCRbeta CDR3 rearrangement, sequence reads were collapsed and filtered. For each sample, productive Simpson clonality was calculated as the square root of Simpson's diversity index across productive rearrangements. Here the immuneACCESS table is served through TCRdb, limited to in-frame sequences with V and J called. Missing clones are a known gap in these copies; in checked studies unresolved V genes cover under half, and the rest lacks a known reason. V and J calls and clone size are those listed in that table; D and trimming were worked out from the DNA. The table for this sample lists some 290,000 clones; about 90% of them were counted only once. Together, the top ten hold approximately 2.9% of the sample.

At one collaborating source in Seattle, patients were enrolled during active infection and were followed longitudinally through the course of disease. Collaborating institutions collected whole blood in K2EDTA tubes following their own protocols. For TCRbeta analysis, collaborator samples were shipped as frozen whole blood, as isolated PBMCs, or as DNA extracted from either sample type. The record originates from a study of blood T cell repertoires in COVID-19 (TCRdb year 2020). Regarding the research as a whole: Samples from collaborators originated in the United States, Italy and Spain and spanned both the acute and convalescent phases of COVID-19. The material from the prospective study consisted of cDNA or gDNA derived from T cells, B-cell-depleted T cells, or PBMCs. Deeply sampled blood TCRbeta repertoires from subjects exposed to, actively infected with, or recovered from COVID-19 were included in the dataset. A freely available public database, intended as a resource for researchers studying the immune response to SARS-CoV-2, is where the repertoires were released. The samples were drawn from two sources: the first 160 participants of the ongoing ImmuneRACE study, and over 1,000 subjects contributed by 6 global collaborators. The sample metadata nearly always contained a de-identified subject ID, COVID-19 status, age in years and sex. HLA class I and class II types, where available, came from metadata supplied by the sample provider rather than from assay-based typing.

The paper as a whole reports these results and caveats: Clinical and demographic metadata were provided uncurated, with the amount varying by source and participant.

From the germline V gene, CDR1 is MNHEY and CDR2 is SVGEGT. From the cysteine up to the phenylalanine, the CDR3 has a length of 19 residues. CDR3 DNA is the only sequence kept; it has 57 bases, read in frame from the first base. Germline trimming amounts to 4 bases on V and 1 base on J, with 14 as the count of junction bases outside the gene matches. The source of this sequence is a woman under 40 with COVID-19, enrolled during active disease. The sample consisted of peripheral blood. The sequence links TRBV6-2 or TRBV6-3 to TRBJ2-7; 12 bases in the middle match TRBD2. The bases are TGTGCCAGCAGTTCGACGCGACTAGCGGGAGCCCGTAAGTCCTACGAGCAGTACTTC. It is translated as CASSSTRLAGARKSYEQYF.